This T cell receptor beta chain was captured in a study of neurological immune-mediated disorders. Findings and caveats of the study: Expansion of TCR clones was greatest in HTLV-1-associated myelopathy and smallest in multiple sclerosis, where it fell below that of healthy controls.

A note on this clonotype: Its antigen remains unidentified. Given a much more abundant clone one base away, this may be a read error.

Using its own MiXCR run on the 5' RACE reads, TCRdb lists one record per CDR3 protein. The sample records about 76,000 distinct CDR3 sequences, about a sixth being singletons. Volunteers from a blood bank in Maryland, USA, constituted the healthy controls. The CDR3 is 14 amino acids. This chain links TRBV12-3 or TRBV12-4 with TRBJ2-4; D is possibly TRBD2 (6 bases). The origin of this receptor is a woman between 35 and 50 years old in good health. The sequenced sample was PBMCs. CDR3 DNA: TGTGCCAGCAGTTTAGGTCGGGAGAAAAACATTCGGTACTTC. Translated: CASSLGREKNIRYF.